These 19 T cell receptor beta chains share one sample of origin, sequenced in a study of blood T cell repertoires in COVID-19. Clones were read by immunoSEQ multiplex PCR, and TCRdb kept only the in-frame ones, dropping some. This table holds 200,000 to 300,000 clones, 70% to 90% found once. The sample taken for sequencing was PBMCs or T cells enriched from blood (not recorded which). All receptors come from a middle-aged woman with acute COVID-19.

The V and J genes are TRBV21-1 and TRBJ2-3; TRBD2 is taken as the D call from the table, unchecked against the DNA. TRBV21-1 is given as a pseudogene. The CDR3 is 15 residues long. The CDR3 DNA follows: TGTGCCAGCAGGGAACGGGGGTCCGGCACAGATACGCAGTATTTT. Its protein product is CASRERGSGTDTQYF.

V gene TRBV3-1 (or the pseudogene TRBV3-2) combines with J gene TRBJ2-7; TRBD1 agrees at 9 bases. V lost 5 bases, J lost 3 bases, and 5 bases stayed unmatched. The CDR3 length is 14 residues. Germline loops: CDR1 LGHDT, CDR2 YNNKEL (reference sequence). CDR3 sequence: CASSAPGQGYEQYF. As DNA, the CDR3 is TGTGCCAGCAGCGCCCCGGGACAGGGCTACGAGCAGTACTTC.

This chain connects TRBV7-2 to TRBJ2-5; perhaps TRBD2 as D (6 bases). Per germline, CDR1 SGHTA and CDR2 FQGNSA. The CDR3 totals 16 residues. V shed 1 base and J shed 4 bases, with 16 bases lying between them. CDR3 region: CASSLVEGLGRETQYF. CDR3 in DNA: TGTGCCAGCAGCTTAGTGGAGGGATTGGGGCGAGAGACCCAGTACTTC. The whole variable domain, remainder taken from reference TRBV7-2 and TRBJ2-5, is GAGVSQSPSNKVTEKGKDVELRCDPISGHTALYWYRQSLGQGLEFLIYFQGNSAPDKSGLPSDRFSAERTGGSVSTLTIQRTQQEDSAVYLCASSLVEGLGRETQYFGPGTRLLVL.

This chain joins TRBV4-2 and TRBJ2-3; the match to TRBD2 covers 10 bases. The CDR3 extends over 17 amino acids. V lost 1 base, J lost 1 base, and 5 bases stayed unmatched. Germline CDR1 LGHNA, CDR2 YNFKEQ. CDR3 sequence: CASSQGSGGAGTDTQYF. Here the CDR3 DNA reads TGTGCCAGCAGCCAAGGCAGCGGGGGGGCCGGCACAGATACGCAGTATTTT.

This chain links TRBV29-1 with TRBJ1-1; the match to TRBD1 covers 9 bases. V lost 6 bases, J lost 6 bases, and 11 bases stayed unmatched. From germline, CDR1 is SQVTM and CDR2 ANQGSEA. This CDR3 contains 14 residues. CDR3: CSVTGQGMLAEAFF. Here the CDR3 DNA reads TGCAGCGTCACTGGACAGGGGATGTTAGCTGAAGCTTTCTTT.

V is TRBV5-4 and J is TRBJ1-4, with TRBD1 matching 10 bases. The CDR3 has 15 amino acids. Germline V lookup: CDR1 SGHNT, CDR2 YYREEE (reference sequence). With V trimmed by 4 bases and J by 11 bases, 11 bases remained unmatched. CDR3 sequence reads: CASSPTGQGTGKLFF. The CDR3 nucleotides read TGTGCCAGCAGCCCTACGGGACAGGGGACGGGGAAACTGTTTTTT.

CDR3 bases: TGTGCCAGTAGAACAGGCCCAAGCACAGATACGCAGTATTTT. Its translation is CASRTGPSTDTQYF. This chain connects TRBV19 to TRBJ2-3, with a tentative D call TRBD1 (5 bases). Trimming took 6 bases from V and 0 from J, leaving 10 bases between them. Germline loops: CDR1 LNHDA, CDR2 SQIVND (reference sequence). The length of the CDR3 is 14 residues.

The chain recombines TRBV6-5 with TRBJ1-1; weak D call: TRBD1 (5 bases). CDR1 MNHEY and CDR2 SVGAGI come from the germline V gene. The V gene lost 11 bases and the J gene lost 3 bases, with 19 bases spanning the gap. CDR3 length equals 14 residues. CDR3 loop: CAGTGGRRDTEAFF. CDR3 coding DNA: TGTGCCGGGACCGGGGGGAGGCGGGACACTGAAGCTTTCTTT.

This clone occurred a few times. The chain joins TRBV2 to TRBJ2-1; TRBD2 matches at 11 bases. CDR3 size: 14 residues. V gave up 7 bases and J gave up 7 bases; unmatched junction bases: 6. The germline CDR1 and CDR2 sequences are SNHLY and FYNNEI. The CDR3 DNA follows: TGTGCCAGCAACTCGGGACTAGCGGCAAATGAGCAGTTCTTC. It is translated as CASNSGLAANEQFF.

This chain connects TRBV15 to TRBJ2-2, with 9 bases fitting TRBD2. J gave up 2 bases and V 0 bases, and 4 bases lay outside the gene matches. The germline V gene encodes CDR1 LNHNV and CDR2 YYDKDF (reference sequence). The CDR3 totals 17 residues. The CDR3, as DNA: TGTGCCACCAGCAGAGACGGGCTAGCGGGAAACACCGGGGAGCTGTTTTTT. Its translation is CATSRDGLAGNTGELFF.

The chain is built from TRBV24-1 and TRBJ1-5; no reliable D call. Germline CDR1 reads KGHDR; CDR2 reads SFDVKD. V lost 4 bases, J lost 4 bases, and 10 bases lay in between. This CDR3 comprises 14 residues. The DNA for the CDR3 is TGTGCCACCAGTGAGCCAGGCGCTAATCAGCCCCAGCATTTT. It is translated as CATSEPGANQPQHF.

CDR3 in DNA: TGTGCCAGCGTCCGTGGAGGGGCTGACACCGGGGAGCTGTTTTTT. Residues: CASVRGGADTGELFF. This rearrangement joins TRBV3-1 (or the pseudogene TRBV3-2) to TRBJ2-2; possible D gene TRBD2, 6 bases. From germline, CDR1 is LGHDT and CDR2 YNNKEL (reference sequence). Trimming stripped 8 bases from V and 3 bases from J, with 16 bases between. The CDR3 covers 15 residues.

The CDR3, as DNA: TGTGCCAGCAGCTTAACACAGGGGGTCAATGAGCAGTTCTTC. It codes for CASSLTQGVNEQFF. This rearrangement joins TRBV7-9 to TRBJ2-1, with TRBD1 matching 8 bases. The CDR3 runs 14 residues. J lost 6 bases, V lost 2 bases, and 3 bases had no gene match. CDR1 is SEHNR, CDR2 FQNEAQ, per germline (reference sequence).

This CDR3 reads CASSFIQGTGEQYF. CDR3 nucleotides: TGCGCCAGCAGCTTTATACAGGGAACTGGGGAGCAGTACTTC. This chain uses TRBV5-1 with TRBJ2-7, with D possibly being TRBD1 (6 bases). The germline CDR1 and CDR2 sequences are SGHRS and YFSETQ. CDR3 length: 14 amino acids. V was pared by 2 bases and J by 7 bases, with 16 bases between.

The CDR3 region is CASSDRVGADTQYF. As DNA, the CDR3 is TGTGCCAGCAGCGACAGGGTGGGAGCAGATACGCAGTATTTT. The chain is built from TRBV6-6 and TRBJ2-3; 7 bases are shared with TRBD1. Germline CDR1 and CDR2: MNHNY and SVGAGI (reference sequence). J gave up 4 bases and V 6 bases, and 7 bases lay outside the gene matches. The CDR3 totals 14 residues.

The chain carries TRBV6-5 and TRBJ1-6; TRBD1 is a possible D gene (5 bases). This CDR3 has 15 residues. Trimming took off 6 bases at V and 3 bases at J, with 12 bases between the two ends. From germline, CDR1 is MNHEY and CDR2 SVGAGI. The CDR3 sequence: CASSADRDYNSPLHF. As DNA, the CDR3 is TGTGCCAGCAGCGCAGACAGAGACTATAATTCACCCCTCCACTTT.

This clone appeared a single time. V gene TRBV6-2 or TRBV6-3 combines with J gene TRBJ1-2, with D hard to call. The CDR3 loop spans 13 amino acids. V lost 4 bases and J lost 8, with 14 bases in between. CDR1 and CDR2 (germline): MNHEY, SVGEGT. The CDR3 here is CASSLERVGGYTF. In nucleotides, the CDR3 is TGTGCCAGCAGTTTGGAGAGGGTTGGCGGCTACACCTTC.

J is TRBJ1-1 and V is TRBV7-9, with TRBD1 identical over 7 bases. Germline V CDR1 and CDR2: SEHNR, FQNEAQ (reference sequence). Unmatched junction bases numbered 13, after V lost 5 bases and J lost 1 base. This CDR3 spans 17 amino acids. The CDR3 loop reads CASSPTSEGAPNTEAFF. The CDR3 coding sequence is TGTGCCAGCAGCCCCACCAGTGAGGGGGCCCCGAACACTGAAGCTTTCTTT. Combining the CDR3 with reference TRBV7-9 and TRBJ1-1 gives the whole variable domain DTGVSQNPRHKITKRGQNVTFRCDPISEHNRLYWYRQTLGQGPEFLTYFQNEAQLEKSRLLSDRFSAERPKGSFSTLEIQRTEQGDSAMYLCASSPTSEGAPNTEAFFGQGTRLTVV.

The chain employs TRBV5-1 and TRBJ1-6; TRBD1 might be the D (6 bases). Trimming took off 6 bases at V and 9 bases at J, with 19 bases between the two ends. The CDR3 consists of 15 residues. CDR1 SGHRS and CDR2 YFSETQ come from the germline V gene. The CDR3 bases are TGCGCCAGCATGAGGGGGACACCCCTTGGTTCACCCCTCCACTTT. Translated, it gives CASMRGTPLGSPLHF.